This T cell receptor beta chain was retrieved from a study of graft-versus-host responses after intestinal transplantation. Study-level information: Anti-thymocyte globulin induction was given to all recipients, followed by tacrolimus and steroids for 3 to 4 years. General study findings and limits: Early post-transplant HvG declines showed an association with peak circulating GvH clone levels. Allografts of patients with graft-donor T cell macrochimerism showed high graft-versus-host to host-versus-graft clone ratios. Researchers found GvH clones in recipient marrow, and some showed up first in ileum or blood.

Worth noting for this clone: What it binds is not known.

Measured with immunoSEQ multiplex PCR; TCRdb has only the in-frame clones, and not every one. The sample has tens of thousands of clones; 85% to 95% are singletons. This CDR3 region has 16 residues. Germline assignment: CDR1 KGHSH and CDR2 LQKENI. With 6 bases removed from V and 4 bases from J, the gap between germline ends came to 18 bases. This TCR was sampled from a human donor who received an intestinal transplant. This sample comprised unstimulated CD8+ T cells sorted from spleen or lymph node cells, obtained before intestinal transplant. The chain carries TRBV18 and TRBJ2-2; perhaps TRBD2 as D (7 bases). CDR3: CASSLRGRRATGELFF. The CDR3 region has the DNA TGTGCCAGCTCTCTGCGGGGGCGGCGTGCCACCGGGGAGCTGTTTTTT.